The present TCR beta chain was sequenced within a study of shared clonotypes between healthy human individuals. The study's findings and limits: Non-shared clonotypes had lower generation probabilities than those shared by all four donors. Naive CD4 clonotype sharing across a few donors was roughly 5%.

Assay: immunoSEQ multiplex PCR; the TCRdb copy retains only in-frame clones and omits some. The repertoire has 2 million to 3 million clones, over 85% of them found once; the top ten carry 0.36%. V lost 6 bases and J 1 base, leaving 12 bases between the germline ends. Germline V gene lookup returns CDR1 SNHLY and CDR2 FYNNEI. This CDR3 spans 14 amino acids. To note about this clone: Its cognate antigen is unknown.

V gene TRBV2 combines with J gene TRBJ1-1; D is uncertain. The specimen was naive CD4+ T cells from PBMCs. Subset given: CD45RA+ positively selected. This clonotype originated in a man between 18 and 29 years old in good health. Some clones in this sample may be carry-over from other donors' samples. This chain's CDR3 is CASSFQGGNTEAFF. In DNA, the CDR3 is TGTGCCAGCAGCTTTCAAGGAGGGAACACTGAAGCTTTCTTT.